This entry features one T cell receptor beta chain sequence. The study ran its PCR with 60 Vbeta and 13 Jbeta primers. Profiled with immunoSEQ multiplex PCR; TCRdb holds only in-frame clones, not every one. This sample yields approximately 89,000 clones, of which around two thirds are seen a single time; about 5% belongs to the top ten. Unmatched junction bases numbered 4, after V lost 4 bases and J lost 6 bases. The V gene's germline CDR1 is SQVTM and CDR2 ANQGSEA. The CDR3 consists of 12 residues. This specimen comes from a study of cytomegalovirus exposure and HLA in healthy donors. Sequencing used PBMCs. The TCR originated in a woman in her 30s in good health and CMV-seropositive. The V gene is TRBV29-1, the J gene TRBJ2-3; the match to TRBD1 covers 7 bases. The CDR3 loop is CSVGQGGDTQYF. The CDR3 nucleotides read TGCAGCGTTGGACAGGGTGGTGATACGCAGTATTTT.